The 24 T cell receptor beta chains in this list originate from one sample, sequenced in a study of OX40 agonist ivuxolimab in advanced cancers. TCRdb's copy holds only in-frame clones and misses some; the assay was immunoSEQ multiplex PCR. The sample consists of 25,000 to 35,000 clones, roughly 86% of them appearing once. The specimen was CD4+ or CD8+ T cells sorted from blood, collected in a trial of the OX40 agonist ivuxolimab. Source of these receptors: an adult with an advanced solid tumor such as melanoma, head and neck, liver or kidney cancer.

The chain links TRBV25-1 to TRBJ1-1; D is undetermined. CDR1 is MGHDK and CDR2 is SYGVNS in the germline V gene. This CDR3 is 13 amino acids long. The V end lost 4 bases, the J end lost 4 bases, and 10 bases lay between the germline ends. The CDR3 nucleotides read TGTGCCAGCAGTGCCCCCGATTCCACTGAAGCTTTCTTT. Encoded protein: CASSAPDSTEAFF.

This clone appeared a single time. The rearrangement uses TRBV19 and TRBJ1-1, with 9 bases fitting TRBD1. Germline V gene lookup returns CDR1 LNHDA and CDR2 SQIVND (reference sequence). After removal of 3 bases from V and 5 bases from J, the junction contained 7 bases not matched to a gene. CDR3 size: 15 residues. The CDR3 loop reads CASSMGTGMGTEAFF. In DNA, the CDR3 is TGTGCCAGTAGTATGGGGACAGGGATGGGGACTGAAGCTTTCTTT.

The gene calls are TRBV5-1 and TRBJ1-2; D might be TRBD1 (6 bases). V was pared by 1 base and J by 2 bases, with 9 bases between. The germline V gene has CDR1 SGHRS and CDR2 YFSETQ. The CDR3 spans 14 residues. CDR3 amino acids: CASSLTGANYGYTF. For the CDR3, the DNA is TGCGCCAGCAGCTTGACGGGGGCCAACTATGGCTACACCTTC.

The chain employs TRBV4-1 and TRBJ1-3; D is unclear. From germline, CDR1 is MGHRA and CDR2 YSYEKL. Trimming removed 1 base at V and 7 bases at J, with 11 bases between. CDR3 length: 14 amino acids. The CDR3: CASSQVSPDNTIYF. Written as DNA, the CDR3 is TGCGCCAGCAGCCAAGTATCCCCGGACAACACCATATATTTT.

CDR3 residues: CASSMSGDTQYF. The DNA for the CDR3 is TGTGCCAGTAGTATGTCGGGAGATACGCAGTATTTT. The V and J genes are TRBV19 and TRBJ2-3; D ambiguous. The CDR3 runs 12 residues. The germline CDR1 and CDR2 sequences are LNHDA and SQIVND (reference sequence). Trimming removed 3 bases from V and 5 bases from J, with 6 bases in between. The whole variable domain, filled in from reference TRBV19 and TRBJ2-3, reads DGGITQSPKYLFRKEGQNVTLSCEQNLNHDAMYWYRQDPGQGLRLIYYSQIVNDFQKGDIAEGYSVSREKKESFPLTVTSAQKNPTAFYLCASSMSGDTQYFGPGTRLTVL.

In its sample, this clone was seen once. The chain links TRBV6-6 to TRBJ2-5; D remains ambiguous. The DNA matches TRBJ2-7 better at its end, which makes the J call doubtful. The CDR3 has 11 residues. Germline V gene lookup returns CDR1 MNHNY and CDR2 SVGAGI (reference sequence). The CDR3 spells CASSYSSEQYF. The CDR3 DNA follows: TGTGCCAGCAGTTACTCGAGCGAGCAGTACTTC.

A few counts support this clone. The chain combines TRBV6-5 with TRBJ1-1, with 7 nucleotides matching TRBD1. J gave up 5 bases and V 5 bases, and 8 bases lay outside the gene matches. This CDR3 has 14 residues. The germline V gene encodes CDR1 MNHEY and CDR2 SVGAGI. The CDR3 loop is CASSLQGWGTEAFF. CDR3 DNA: TGTGCCAGCAGTCTACAGGGGTGGGGAACTGAAGCTTTCTTT.

The J gene is TRBJ2-7, the V gene TRBV30; D not resolved. CDR1 and CDR2 (germline): GTSNPN, SVGIG (reference sequence). The V and J ends lost 0 bases and 3 bases respectively, with 12 bases between them. This CDR3 spans 14 amino acids. The CDR3 loop is CAWSVSSSYYEQYF. The CDR3 DNA reads as TGTGCCTGGAGTGTATCGAGCAGCTACTACGAGCAGTACTTC.

In this sample, this clone turned up once. J is TRBJ2-1 and V is TRBV5-6; a weak D match, TRBD1 (6 bases). The V and J ends lost 4 bases and 5 bases respectively, with 25 bases between them. CDR3 length: 18 residues. Germline loops: CDR1 SGHDT, CDR2 YYEEEE. CDR3 residues: CASSGTPAGVGLDNEQFF. The CDR3 DNA reads as TGTGCCAGCAGCGGAACACCCGCAGGGGTGGGCCTGGACAATGAGCAGTTCTTC.

The chain links TRBV30 to TRBJ1-1; no definite D call. CDR1 is GTSNPN, CDR2 SVGIG, per germline (reference sequence). The CDR3 consists of 14 residues. V was trimmed by 4 bases and J by 0 bases, leaving 12 bases between them. This CDR3 is CAWTRTAVNTEAFF. CDR3 bases: TGTGCCTGGACCCGGACCGCTGTGAACACTGAAGCTTTCTTT.

This clone was seen just once. The chain recombines TRBV10-3 with TRBJ2-7, with 10 bases lining up with TRBD2. V shed 2 bases and J 4 bases; nucleotides not matched to a gene: 8. The CDR3 loop spans 16 amino acids. The V gene's germline CDR1 is ENHRY and CDR2 SYGVKD. This chain's CDR3 is CAISEGPLAGAYEQYF. The CDR3, as DNA: TGTGCCATCAGTGAGGGTCCCCTAGCGGGAGCTTACGAGCAGTACTTC.

The chain couples TRBV7-9 to TRBJ2-1; TRBD2 agrees at 11 bases. Germline CDR1 reads SEHNR; CDR2 reads FQNEAQ (reference sequence). Germline trimming cut 6 bases from V and 0 bases from J; bases unmatched to any gene: 4. There are 16 residues in the CDR3. The CDR3 protein is CASSKGLAGSYNEQFF. In nucleotides, the CDR3 is TGTGCCAGCAGTAAAGGACTAGCGGGCTCCTACAATGAGCAGTTCTTC.

In this sample, this clone turned up once. V is TRBV5-4 and J is TRBJ2-1, with D tentatively TRBD2 (7 bases). Germline CDR1 and CDR2: SGHNT and YYREEE (reference sequence). With 0 bases removed from V and 4 bases from J, the gap between germline ends came to 17 bases. CDR3 size: 17 residues. The CDR3 nucleotides are TGTGCCAGCAGCTTGGCCAGGTCTGGGAGGGGGTACAATGAGCAGTTCTTC. Protein product: CASSLARSGRGYNEQFF.

The chain joins TRBV30 to TRBJ1-2; D is uncertain. The CDR3 is 15 amino acids. Germline lookup yields CDR1 GTSNPN and CDR2 SVGIG (reference sequence). The ends were cut back, 0 bases at V and 4 bases at J, with 15 bases in the middle. The CDR3: CAWSVFKPASYGYTF. CDR3 bases: TGTGCCTGGAGTGTATTTAAACCGGCTTCCTATGGCTACACCTTC.

This clone showed up just once. The chain couples TRBV27 to TRBJ2-7, with a possible D match to TRBD1 (6 bases). Trimming cost V 1 base and J 4 bases, with 14 bases left between them. The CDR3 runs 15 residues. CDR1 is MNHEY, CDR2 SMNVEV, per germline (reference sequence). CDR3 DNA: TGTGCCAGCAGTTTATTAGGGACACAGATATACGAGCAGTACTTC. This translates into CASSLLGTQIYEQYF.

The rearrangement links TRBV6-6 to TRBJ1-1; D ambiguous. Germline V gene sequence: CDR1 MNHNY, CDR2 SVGAGI (reference sequence). The CDR3 totals 12 residues. With 2 bases removed from V and 8 bases from J, the gap between germline ends came to 9 bases. This CDR3 reads CASSYLTYEAFF. The CDR3 DNA reads as TGTGCCAGCAGTTACCTGACGTACGAAGCTTTCTTT.

This chain links TRBV6-6 with TRBJ1-2; the D gene is possibly TRBD1 (6 bases). The CDR3 sequence is 12 residues long. V was cut by 6 bases and J by 8 bases, with 13 bases left in between. Germline-derived CDR1 and CDR2 are MNHNY and SVGAGI (reference sequence). Here the CDR3 reads CASSPDRIGYTF. CDR3 DNA: TGTGCCAGCAGCCCAGACAGGATAGGCTACACCTTC.

This chain uses TRBV19 with TRBJ1-1, with D hard to call. The germline CDR1 and CDR2 sequences are LNHDA and SQIVND (reference sequence). The CDR3 length is 15 residues. Trimming took 4 bases from V and 1 from J, leaving 13 bases between them. The CDR3 bases are TGTGCCAGTAGTACCCCCGTGGGAGAGAACACTGAAGCTTTCTTT. Its translation: CASSTPVGENTEAFF.

The chain links TRBV30 to TRBJ2-7, with 12 bases identical to TRBD2. The CDR3 runs 15 residues. Germline CDR1 is GTSNPN and CDR2 is SVGIG (reference sequence). Germline trimming cut 2 bases from V and 9 bases from J; bases unmatched to any gene: 11. The CDR3 DNA reads TGTGCCTGGAGTAGACTAGCGGGAGTAATTGGTGGGCAGTACTTC. Protein product: CAWSRLAGVIGGQYF.

This chain connects TRBV29-1 to TRBJ2-5; 9 nucleotides agree with TRBD1. Germline V gene sequence: CDR1 SQVTM, CDR2 ANQGSEA. V lost 2 bases and J lost 5; bases outside the gene matches: 3. The CDR3 is 13 residues long. CDR3 region: CSVETGGRETQYF. The CDR3 coding sequence is TGCAGCGTTGAAACAGGGGGCCGCGAGACCCAGTACTTC.

In its sample, this clone is medium-sized. The gene calls are TRBV29-1 and TRBJ2-1, with D unclear. This CDR3 is built from 13 residues. Germline CDR1 and CDR2: SQVTM and ANQGSEA. The V end lost 7 bases, the J end lost 0 bases, and 10 bases lay between the germline ends. CDR3 protein: CSGTESSYNEQFF. CDR3 nucleotide sequence: TGCAGCGGCACAGAGAGCTCCTACAATGAGCAGTTCTTC.

The chain has TRBV7-2 and TRBJ2-7; D not certain. The CDR3 has 11 residues. Germline V gene lookup returns CDR1 SGHTA and CDR2 FQGNSA. Trimming took 5 bases from V and 3 from J, leaving 5 bases between them. The CDR3 is CASSLNYEQYF. The CDR3 DNA reads as TGTGCCAGCAGCCTAAACTACGAGCAGTACTTC.

The table lists this clone with a count of one. The chain links TRBV19 to TRBJ1-2, with D uncertain. Germline assignment: CDR1 LNHDA and CDR2 SQIVND (reference sequence). V dropped 5 bases and J dropped 4 bases, with 17 bases sitting between them. The CDR3 extends over 15 amino acids. The CDR3 bases are TGTGCCAGTAGTCCCCTCGGTAGGGCCACCTATGGCTACACCTTC. Translated: CASSPLGRATYGYTF.

The chain carries TRBV7-9 and TRBJ1-1; D remains unclear. V lost 5 bases and J lost 1, with 5 bases in between. Looked up from germline, CDR1 is SEHNR and CDR2 is FQNEAQ (reference sequence). The CDR3 runs 12 residues. DNA for the CDR3: TGTGCCAGCAGCCTGAAGAACACTGAAGCTTTCTTT. Its translation: CASSLKNTEAFF.